The present T cell receptor (beta chain) was sequenced within a study of blood T cell repertoires in COVID-19 (dated by TCRdb to 2020 to 2021). General notes on the study: Samples from collaborators originated in the United States, Italy and Spain and spanned both the acute and convalescent phases of COVID-19. The material from the prospective study consisted of cDNA or gDNA derived from T cells, B-cell-depleted T cells, or PBMCs. The repertoires were made available in a free public database intended to serve as a resource for research on the immune response to SARS-CoV-2. Samples were obtained from the ongoing ImmuneRACE study (first 160 participants) and from some 1,200 subjects provided by 6 global collaborators. Where available, HLA class I and class II types were taken from metadata supplied by the sample provider and were not determined by assay-based typing. The sample metadata nearly always contained a de-identified subject ID, COVID-19 status, age in years and sex. Deeply sampled blood TCRbeta repertoires from subjects exposed to, actively infected with, or recovered from COVID-19 were included in the dataset.

Overall results and qualifications from the work: The amount of clinical and demographic metadata varied by source and participant and was provided uncurated.

To note about this clone: Its antigen is unknown. Per-base qualities were not stored, and no clone one base away is much larger.

Participants in the prospective study were enrolled through a virtual design, were aged about 18 to 90 years, and lived in 24 United States geographic areas. To assign participants to cohorts, the prospective study relied on clinical history that participants themselves reported in a screening survey and a study questionnaire. Mobile phlebotomists in the prospective study collected whole blood, serum and a nasopharyngeal or oropharyngeal swab from every participant. Prospective study participants could optionally give additional blood draws and questionnaires over an approximately two-month period. Blood samples from the prospective study were shipped frozen or at room temperature prior to DNA extraction. The CDR3 covers 13 residues, taking in both the cysteine and the phenylalanine. The kept DNA is CDR3 alone, 39 bases in frame from the first base. Taken from the germline V gene, the CDR1 and CDR2 loops are SGHAT and FQNNGV. V was cut back by 5 bases and J by 4 bases, leaving a gap of 10 bases between them.

The immunoSEQ Assay, a bias-controlled multiplex PCR, was used to amplify TCRbeta CDR3 regions from genomic DNA. In the source study's methods: Within the assay, amplification of reference gene primers was used to estimate how many nucleated cells each sample contained. To quantify the absolute abundance of each unique TCRbeta CDR3 rearrangement, sequence reads were collapsed and filtered. Productive Simpson clonality was computed per sample as the square root of Simpson's diversity index over productive rearrangements. Imported from immuneACCESS, the table was reduced by TCRdb to in-frame sequences with V and J called. These copies leave out some clones; in studies compared against another copy, an unresolved V gene accounts for under half, and the cause of the remainder is not known. That table supplies the V and J calls and clone size; D and trimming were determined from the DNA. The sample data list about 240,000 clones, and approximately 86% of these were observed just once. 2% to 3% of the sample goes to the ten largest clones.

The material sequenced was PBMCs or T cells enriched from blood (not recorded which). The origin of this receptor is a woman between 25 and 40 years old with acute COVID-19. The chain was built from TRBV11-2 and TRBJ2-3, with the identity of the D gene unclear. The CDR3 in this case is CASSLLVADTQYF. The bases read TGTGCCAGCAGCCTGCTGGTAGCAGATACGCAGTATTTT.